The clone carrying this T cell receptor beta chain was observed many times. The CDR3 length is 14 residues. The ends lost 4 bases at V and 2 bases at J; junction bases unmatched: 1. Germline V gene data show CDR1 as LNHNV and CDR2 as YYDKDF (reference sequence). TCRdb re-called the 5' RACE reads through MiXCR, storing one row per CDR3 protein. Here the sample spans about 58,000 distinct CDR3 sequences, more than 9.5% being singletons. This entry belongs to a study of early T cells in non-severe SARS-CoV-2 infection. The chain has TRBV15 and TRBJ2-5, with TRBD1 matching over 10 bases. This TCR was sampled from an adult who was a healthcare worker with PCR-confirmed SARS-CoV-2 infection or an uninfected control (not recorded which). The sample taken for sequencing was whole blood. CDR3 sequence reads: CATSTDRGQETQYF. The CDR3 nucleotides are TGTGCCACCAGCACGGACAGGGGGCAAGAGACCCAGTACTTC.